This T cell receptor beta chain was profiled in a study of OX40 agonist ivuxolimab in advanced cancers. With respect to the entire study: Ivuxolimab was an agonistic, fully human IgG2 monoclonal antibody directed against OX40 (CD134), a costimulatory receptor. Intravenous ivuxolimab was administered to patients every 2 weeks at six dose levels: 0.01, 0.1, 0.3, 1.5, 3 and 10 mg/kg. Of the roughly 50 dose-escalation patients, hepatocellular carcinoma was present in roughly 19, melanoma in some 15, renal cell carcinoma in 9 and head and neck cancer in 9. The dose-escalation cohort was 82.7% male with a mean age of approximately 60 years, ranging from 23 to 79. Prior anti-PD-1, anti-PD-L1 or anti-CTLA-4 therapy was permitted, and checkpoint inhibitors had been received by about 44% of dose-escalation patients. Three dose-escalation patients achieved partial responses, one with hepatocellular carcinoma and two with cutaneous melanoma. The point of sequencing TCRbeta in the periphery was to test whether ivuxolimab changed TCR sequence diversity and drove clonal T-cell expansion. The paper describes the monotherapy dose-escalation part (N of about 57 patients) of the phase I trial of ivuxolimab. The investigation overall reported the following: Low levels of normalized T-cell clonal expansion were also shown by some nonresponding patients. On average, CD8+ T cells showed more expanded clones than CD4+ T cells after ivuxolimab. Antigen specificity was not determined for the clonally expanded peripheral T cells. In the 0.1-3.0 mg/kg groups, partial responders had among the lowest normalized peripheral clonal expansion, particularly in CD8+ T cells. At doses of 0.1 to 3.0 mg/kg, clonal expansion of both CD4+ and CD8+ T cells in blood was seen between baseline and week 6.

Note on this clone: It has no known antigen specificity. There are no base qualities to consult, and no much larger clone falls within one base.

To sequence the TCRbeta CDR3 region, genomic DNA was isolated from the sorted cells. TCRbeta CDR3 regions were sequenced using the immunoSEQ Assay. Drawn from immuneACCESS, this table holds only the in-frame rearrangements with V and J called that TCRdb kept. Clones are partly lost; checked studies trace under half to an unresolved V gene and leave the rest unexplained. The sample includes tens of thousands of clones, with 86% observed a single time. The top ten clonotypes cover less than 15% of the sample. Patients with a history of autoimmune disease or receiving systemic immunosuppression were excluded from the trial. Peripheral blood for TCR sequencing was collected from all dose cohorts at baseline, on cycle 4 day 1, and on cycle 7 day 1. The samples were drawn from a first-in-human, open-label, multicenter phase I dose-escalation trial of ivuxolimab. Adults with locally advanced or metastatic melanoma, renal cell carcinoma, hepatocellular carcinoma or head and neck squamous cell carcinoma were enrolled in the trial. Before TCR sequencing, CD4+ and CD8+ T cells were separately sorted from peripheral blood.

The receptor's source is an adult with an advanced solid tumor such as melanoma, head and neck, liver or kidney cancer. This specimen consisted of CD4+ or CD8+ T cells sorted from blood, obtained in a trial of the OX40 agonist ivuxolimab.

The CDR3 region has the sequence CASSQDEGVNTEAFF. The base sequence is TGCGCCAGCAGCCAAGATGAGGGGGTGAACACTGAAGCTTTCTTT. Recombination joined TRBV4-3 with TRBJ1-1, and the D gene may be TRBD1, 6 bases matching. V drops 0 bases and J drops 0 bases, leaving 8 bases in between. The CDR3 spans 15 residues, from the cysteine through the phenylalanine. Here the CDR3 DNA is all that survives: 45 bases in frame from base 1. The CDR1 and CDR2 encoded by the germline V gene are LGHNA and YSLEER.